One and the same sample provided the 27 T cell receptor beta chains below, sequenced in a study of blood T cell repertoires in COVID-19. Assay used: immunoSEQ multiplex PCR; TCRdb lists only in-frame clones, some missing. Among roughly 350,000 clones listed, approximately 89% were seen once. What was sequenced was peripheral blood. Source of these receptors: a woman in her late teens or twenties who had recovered from COVID-19.

This clone was counted once. This sequence joins TRBV9 and TRBJ2-2; 12 bases fit TRBD2. The germline gives CDR1 SGDLS, CDR2 YYNGEE. The CDR3 totals 17 residues. Trimming at V came to 6 bases and at J to 4 bases, leaving 10 bases not matched to a gene. The CDR3: CASTGLAGGPVTGELFF. In nucleotides, the CDR3 is TGTGCCAGCACGGGTCTAGCGGGAGGGCCGGTCACCGGGGAGCTGTTTTTT. Drawing the rest from reference TRBV9 and TRBJ2-2, the complete variable domain is DSGVTQTPKHLITATGQRVTLRCSPRSGDLSVYWYQQSLDQGLQFLIQYYNGEERAKGNILERFSAQQFPDLHSELNLSSLELGDSALYFCASTGLAGGPVTGELFFGEGSRLTVL.

This clone occurred once. The rearrangement uses TRBV7-8 and TRBJ1-4, with a possible D match to TRBD1 (5 bases). The germline gives CDR1 SGHVS, CDR2 FQNEAQ. This CDR3 contains 16 residues. The V end lost 4 bases, the J end lost 5 bases, and 17 bases lay between the germline ends. The CDR3 DNA reads TGTGCCAGCAGCTCAGGGATGGCAGGGTGGAATGAAAAACTGTTTTTT. The encoded protein is CASSSGMAGWNEKLFF. Using reference TRBV7-8 and TRBJ1-4 for the parts outside the CDR3, the full variable domain is GAGVSQSPRYKVAKRGQDVALRCDPISGHVSLFWYQQALGQGPEFLTYFQNEAQLDKSGLPSDRFFAERPEGSVSTLKIQRTQQEDSAVYLCASSSGMAGWNEKLFFGSGTQLSVL.

The chain joins TRBV11-3 to TRBJ2-1; possibly TRBD2 for D (6 bases). V lost 6 bases to trimming and J lost 5 bases, with 11 bases between them. CDR1 and CDR2 from the germline V gene are SGHNT and YENEEA. The CDR3 sequence is 13 residues long. CDR3 loop: CASSRTTNNEQFF. The DNA for the CDR3 is TGTGCCAGCAGTCGGACTACCAACAATGAGCAGTTCTTC.

The chain's CDR3 is CASSLVAGSEQYV. The CDR3 region has the DNA TGCGCCAGCAGCTTGGTGGCAGGGTCCGAGCAGTACGTC. This sequence joins TRBV5-1 and TRBJ2-7; D may be TRBD1 (5 bases). This CDR3 is 13 amino acids long. Germline V gene lookup returns CDR1 SGHRS and CDR2 YFSETQ. V was trimmed by 0 bases and J by 6 bases, leaving 10 bases between them.

The chain is built from TRBV2 and TRBJ2-1; 14 bases fit TRBD2. CDR1 SNHLY and CDR2 FYNNEI come from the germline V gene. The CDR3 loop spans 15 amino acids. J was trimmed by 8 bases and V by 6 bases; bases with no gene match: 6. The CDR3 here is CASRRTSGRSDEQFF. The DNA for the CDR3 is TGTGCCAGCAGAAGGACTAGCGGGAGGTCCGATGAGCAGTTCTTC.

The rearrangement links TRBV4-3 to TRBJ1-1; D uncertain. The CDR3 sequence is 15 residues long. The V end was cut by 0 bases, the J end by 1 base, with 9 bases between. The germline CDR1 and CDR2 sequences are LGHNA and YSLEER. CDR3 in DNA: TGCGCCAGCAGCCAAGAATCCAGGCGGAACACTGAAGCTTTCTTT. It encodes CASSQESRRNTEAFF.

The gene calls are TRBV6-6 and TRBJ1-6; no reliable D call. Between the trimmed V and J ends, which lost 6 bases and 3 bases, there was a span of 9 bases. The CDR3 runs to 14 residues. The germline V gene has CDR1 MNHNY and CDR2 SVGAGI (reference sequence). CDR3: CASSLQSYNSPLHF. The DNA of the CDR3 is TGTGCCAGCAGCCTACAGAGCTATAATTCACCCCTCCACTTT.

This clone showed up just a few times. The chain carries TRBV7-7 and TRBJ2-2; 8 nucleotides match TRBD2. The V gene's germline CDR1 is SSHAT and CDR2 FNYEAQ (reference sequence). The CDR3 consists of 14 residues. V lost 5 bases, J lost 5 bases, and 4 bases stayed unmatched. The CDR3 DNA reads TGTGCCAGCAGCACAGCTAGCGGGACCGGGGAGCTGTTTTTT. This sequence encodes CASSTASGTGELFF.

The chain links TRBV7-2 to TRBJ1-5, with D tentatively TRBD1 (5 bases). The germline V and J ends were trimmed by 6 bases and 6 bases, with 18 bases remaining between them. Germline CDR1 is SGHTA and CDR2 is FQGNSA. The CDR3 is made up of 15 amino acids. The CDR3 loop reads CASRLGHLLGQPQHF. In DNA, the CDR3 is TGTGCCAGCAGGCTCGGACACCTTCTAGGTCAGCCCCAGCATTTT.

This clone appeared a single time. The chain carries TRBV6-5 and TRBJ1-1; maybe TRBD1 (5 bases). Per germline, CDR1 MNHEY and CDR2 SVGAGI. CDR3 length: 13 residues. V was cut by 5 bases and J by 6 bases, with 13 bases left in between. Written as DNA, the CDR3 is TGTGCCAGCAGTCCCGGGGGGGGGTCTGAAGCTTTCTTT. Translated, it gives CASSPGGGSEAFF.

The table lists this clone with many counts. The genes are TRBV19 and TRBJ2-7; 11 bases line up with TRBD2. The V and J ends lost 1 base and 7 bases, in that order; junction bases with no gene match: 0. The CDR3 consists of 13 residues. Germline V gene lookup returns CDR1 LNHDA and CDR2 SQIVND (reference sequence). Here the CDR3 reads CASSIGLAGEQYV. The CDR3 bases are TGTGCCAGTAGTATAGGACTAGCGGGAGAGCAGTACGTC.

The V gene is TRBV6-2 or TRBV6-3, the J gene TRBJ2-3; 14 nucleotides align to TRBD2. This CDR3 contains 20 residues. Per the germline V gene, CDR1 is MNHEY and CDR2 is SVGEGT. The junction had 14 bases not matched to a gene; V was cut back by 5 bases and J by 1 base. The CDR3, as DNA: TGTGCCAGCAGTACACAATCCGGGACTAGCGGGAGTCGGGGCACAGATACGCAGTATTTT. Its protein is CASSTQSGTSGSRGTDTQYF.

About this clone: Different DNA sequences within this sample yield the same CDR3. The DNA for the CDR3 is TGCAGCGTTGACAGGAACACTGAAGCTTTCTTT. Amino acid sequence: CSVDRNTEAFF. The V gene is TRBV29-1, the J gene TRBJ1-1, with unresolved D. The CDR3 spans 11 residues. CDR1 is SQVTM and CDR2 is ANQGSEA in the germline V gene. Trimming removed 3 bases from V and 1 base from J, with 3 bases in between.

This chain links TRBV30 with TRBJ1-1; the D gene is possibly TRBD1 (5 bases). Germline lookup yields CDR1 GTSNPN and CDR2 SVGIG (reference sequence). The length of the CDR3 is 15 residues. V was pared by 2 bases and J by 5 bases, with 18 bases between. The DNA for the CDR3 is TGTGCCTGGAGTCCTGCCGTAGGGCGGGGGACTGAAGCTTTCTTT. Translated: CAWSPAVGRGTEAFF.

V and J are TRBV6-5 and TRBJ2-5; no clear D. Per the germline V gene, CDR1 is MNHEY and CDR2 is SVGAGI. The CDR3 loop spans 15 amino acids. V shed 5 bases and J shed 1 base, with 14 bases lying between them. This CDR3 reads CASSPRDAAQETQYF. CDR3 DNA: TGTGCCAGCAGTCCCCGCGACGCGGCCCAAGAGACCCAGTACTTC.

The V gene is TRBV6-2 or TRBV6-3, the J gene TRBJ1-5; D call uncertain. From germline, CDR1 is MNHEY and CDR2 SVGEGT. V lost 1 base and J 0 bases, leaving 4 bases between the germline ends. The CDR3 length is 14 residues. CDR3 sequence (DNA): TGTGCCAGCAGTTACTACTTTAGCAATCAGCCCCAGCATTTT. It translates to CASSYYFSNQPQHF.

In its sample, this clone was seen once. This chain joins TRBV7-4 and TRBJ2-3, with D maybe TRBD1 (7 bases). The CDR3 has 18 residues. Germline CDR1 reads SGHVT; CDR2 reads SQSDAQ. V shed 8 bases and J shed 4 bases, with 28 bases lying between them. CDR3 sequence reads: CASPMSLSRRGDADTQYF. The CDR3 nucleotides are TGTGCCAGCCCCATGTCACTCTCCCGCAGGGGGGACGCAGATACGCAGTATTTT.

This clone has a count of ten or more. The rearrangement joins TRBV11-2 to TRBJ2-5, with 13 nucleotides matching TRBD2. The CDR3 runs to 17 residues. Germline CDR1 and CDR2: SGHAT and FQNNGV. Trimming removed 6 bases from V and 4 bases from J; junction bases left unmatched: 11. This chain's CDR3 is CASSSRTSGRGRETQYF. In DNA form, the CDR3 reads TGTGCCAGCAGTTCCAGGACTAGCGGGAGAGGGAGAGAGACCCAGTACTTC.

V gene TRBV3-1 (or the pseudogene TRBV3-2) combines with J gene TRBJ2-1, with D perhaps TRBD1 (5 bases). Per germline, CDR1 LGHDT and CDR2 YNNKEL (reference sequence). The CDR3 spans 15 residues. Trimming took 0 bases from V and 4 from J, leaving 10 bases between them. The CDR3 is CASSQDLGAYNEQFF. For the CDR3, the DNA is TGTGCCAGCAGCCAAGACTTAGGGGCGTACAATGAGCAGTTCTTC.

The chain carries TRBV24-1 and TRBJ2-7, with 8 bases that match TRBD1. The length of the CDR3 is 13 residues. Germline-derived CDR1 and CDR2 are KGHDR and SFDVKD. Trimming took 7 bases from V and 1 from J; bases not matched to a gene: 2. The DNA of the CDR3 is TGTGCCACCAGAGGACAGGGATCCTACGAGCAGTACGTC. Residues: CATRGQGSYEQYV.

The chain uses TRBV7-9 and TRBJ2-1, with a tentative D call TRBD2 (6 bases). CDR3 length equals 15 residues. V lost 5 bases and J 8 bases, leaving 19 bases between the germline ends. From germline, CDR1 is SEHNR and CDR2 FQNEAQ (reference sequence). In DNA form, the CDR3 reads TGTGCCAGCAGCACCGCGGCGGGACTCGAGGATGAGCAGTTCTTC. Translating it yields CASSTAAGLEDEQFF.

V and J are TRBV7-9 and TRBJ1-2; 8 bases line up with TRBD1. The germline V gene encodes CDR1 SEHNR and CDR2 FQNEAQ (reference sequence). The CDR3 consists of 15 residues. Trimming removed 4 bases from V and 8 bases from J; junction bases left unmatched: 12. Here the CDR3 DNA reads TGTGCCAGCAGCTCCGACAGGGGCGATAGTTGGGGCTACACCTTC. Its translation is CASSSDRGDSWGYTF.

The chain couples TRBV27 to TRBJ2-1; 8 bases map to TRBD2. This CDR3 comprises 16 residues. Germline CDR1 MNHEY, CDR2 SMNVEV (reference sequence). V gave up 5 bases and J gave up 4 bases; unmatched junction bases: 10. The CDR3 bases are TGTGCCAGCAGTGCCCGCAGCGGGAGTGGTTACAATGAGCAGTTCTTC. This codes for CASSARSGSGYNEQFF.

V usage is TRBV6-2 or TRBV6-3 and J usage is TRBJ2-2, with 12 bases that match TRBD2. In germline, CDR1 is MNHEY, CDR2 SVGEGT. The CDR3 runs to 18 residues. V lost 6 bases and J lost 1; bases outside the gene matches: 9. The CDR3 is CASSRGLAGIRNTGELFF. In nucleotides, the CDR3 is TGTGCCAGCAGCCGCGGACTAGCGGGGATCCGGAACACCGGGGAGCTGTTTTTT.

The chain links TRBV7-8 to TRBJ2-1; 11 bases fit TRBD2. CDR3 length: 16 amino acids. Germline CDR1 is SGHVS and CDR2 is FQNEAQ. Trimming cost V 5 bases and J 10 bases; bases outside gene matches: 13. This CDR3 is CASSPDQLAGVWEQFF. In DNA, the CDR3 is TGTGCCAGCAGCCCAGACCAACTAGCGGGAGTTTGGGAGCAGTTCTTC.

This sequence joins TRBV14 and TRBJ2-1; D may be TRBD2 (6 bases). CDR3 length: 15 amino acids. V lost 4 bases and J 0 bases, leaving 10 bases between the germline ends. Germline assignment: CDR1 SGHDN and CDR2 FVKESK. CDR3: CASSRLGGSYNEQFF. In DNA form, the CDR3 reads TGTGCCAGCAGCCGACTGGGGGGCTCCTACAATGAGCAGTTCTTC.

The chain is built from TRBV9 and TRBJ1-2; D gene ambiguous. Germline-derived CDR1 and CDR2 are SGDLS and YYNGEE. The CDR3 loop spans 15 amino acids. With 4 bases removed from V and 5 bases from J, the gap between germline ends came to 18 bases. The CDR3 reads CASSHPPARGYGYTF. For the CDR3, the DNA is TGTGCCAGCAGCCACCCCCCGGCCCGGGGATATGGCTACACCTTC.